Each of the 20 T cell receptor beta chains below was sequenced from the same sample in a study of cytomegalovirus exposure and HLA in healthy donors. PCR involved 60 Vbeta and 13 Jbeta primers. Only in-frame clones appear in the TCRdb table, and some are missing; sequencing was by immunoSEQ multiplex PCR. The sample consists of 89,000 or so clones, 75% to 85% of them appearing once. Sequencing used PBMCs. The receptors stem from a young man in good health and CMV-seropositive.

The rearrangement uses TRBV6-1 and TRBJ2-7; 7 bases align to TRBD1. The germline V gene has CDR1 MNHNS and CDR2 SASEGT. J lost 4 bases, V lost 3 bases, and 6 bases had no gene match. The CDR3 covers 14 residues. The CDR3: CASSETGSKYEQYF. For the CDR3, the DNA is TGTGCCAGCAGTGAGACAGGGTCGAAATACGAGCAGTACTTC.

J is TRBJ1-4 and V is TRBV27; tentative D call: TRBD1 (5 bases). Deletions cut 0 bases from V and 12 bases from J, with 11 bases between. The length of the CDR3 is 13 residues. In germline, CDR1 is MNHEY, CDR2 SMNVEV (reference sequence). The CDR3: CASSLSVGDELFF. CDR3 in DNA: TGTGCCAGCAGTTTATCGGTAGGGGATGAACTGTTTTTT. The whole variable domain, filled in from reference TRBV27 and TRBJ1-4, reads EAQVTQNPRYLITVTGKKLTVTCSQNMNHEYMSWYRQDPGLGLRQIYYSMNVEVTDKGDVPEGYKVSRKEKRNFPLILESPSPNQTSLYFCASSLSVGDELFFGSGTQLSVL.

The rearrangement links TRBV5-1 to TRBJ1-5; D gene unclear. Trimming stripped 0 bases from V and 7 bases from J, with 11 bases between. The CDR3 sequence is 14 residues long. The germline CDR1 and CDR2 sequences are SGHRS and YFSETQ. As DNA, the CDR3 is TGCGCCAGCAGCTTGGTCCCAGAAGAACAGCCCCAGCATTTT. As protein: CASSLVPEEQPQHF.

The table lists this clone with a count of one. The chain recombines TRBV15 with TRBJ2-1, with 12 bases fitting TRBD2. Trimming removed 3 bases from V and 8 bases from J; junction bases left unmatched: 8. The CDR3 spans 16 residues. The germline gives CDR1 LNHNV, CDR2 YYDKDF (reference sequence). DNA of the CDR3: TGTGCCACCAGCAGCCGCCTAGCGGGGGGGCCTGATGAGCAGTTCTTC. Amino acid sequence: CATSSRLAGGPDEQFF.

This chain links TRBV25-1 with TRBJ2-5, with TRBD2 matching over 8 bases. From germline, CDR1 is MGHDK and CDR2 SYGVNS. The CDR3 is made up of 15 amino acids. V lost 1 base and J lost 2; bases outside the gene matches: 3. The CDR3 spells CASSESGGNQETQYF. For the CDR3, the DNA is TGTGCCAGCAGTGAATCGGGAGGGAATCAAGAGACCCAGTACTTC.

The rearrangement joins TRBV28 to TRBJ1-3; 9 bases agree with TRBD1. V gave up 6 bases and J gave up 4 bases; unmatched junction bases: 13. This CDR3 is 17 amino acids long. The germline CDR1 and CDR2 sequences are MDHEN and SYDVKM. Written as DNA, the CDR3 is TGTGCCAGCAGCGGGACAGGGACATTTAACGTAGGAAACACCATATATTTT. Protein product: CASSGTGTFNVGNTIYF.

This chain connects TRBV30 to TRBJ2-1; 7 bases agree with TRBD2. Germline CDR1 reads GTSNPN; CDR2 reads SVGIG (reference sequence). The CDR3 length is 12 residues. V dropped 2 bases and J dropped 10; count of bases not matched to a gene: 5. The CDR3 nucleotides are TGTGCCTGGAGTATGGGGGGGAACGAGCAGTTCTTC. It translates to CAWSMGGNEQFF.

V and J are TRBV28 and TRBJ2-7, with TRBD1 matching over 10 bases. CDR1 is MDHEN and CDR2 is SYDVKM in the germline V gene. The CDR3 is 17 residues long. The ends lost 3 bases at V and 1 base at J; junction bases unmatched: 9. CDR3 loop: CASSFSGLGQGSYEQYF. CDR3 sequence (DNA): TGTGCCAGCAGTTTTTCTGGTTTGGGACAGGGGTCCTACGAGCAGTACTTC.

The J gene is TRBJ2-5, the V gene TRBV2, with D perhaps matching TRBD1 (6 bases). The CDR3 spans 15 residues. From germline, CDR1 is SNHLY and CDR2 FYNNEI. V was pared by 1 base and J by 4 bases, with 13 bases between. The CDR3 DNA sequence: TGTGCCAGCAGTGAAGGGCCTAGAGGGGGAGAGACCCAGTACTTC. Amino acids: CASSEGPRGGETQYF.

The chain recombines TRBV19 with TRBJ1-1, with D possibly being TRBD1 (6 bases). The CDR3 sequence is 11 residues long. Germline values: CDR1 LNHDA, CDR2 SQIVND (reference sequence). V was pared by 8 bases and J by 10 bases, with 14 bases between. In nucleotides, the CDR3 is TGTGCCAGTCAGGACAGTCGAGTAGCTTTCTTT. Protein product: CASQDSRVAFF.

J is TRBJ1-5 and V is TRBV28; 11 nucleotides line up with TRBD1. CDR3 length: 17 residues. The V gene's germline CDR1 is MDHEN and CDR2 SYDVKM. V shed 6 bases, J shed 2 bases, and the junction held 9 bases outside the gene matches. DNA for the CDR3: TGTGCCAGCAGCCCTTCGGACAGGGGGCGAGGCAATCAGCCCCAGCATTTT. The encoded protein is CASSPSDRGRGNQPQHF.

The chain is built from TRBV30 and TRBJ1-6, with D perhaps TRBD1 (5 bases). V gave up 5 bases and J gave up 7 bases, with 15 bases separating them. Germline assignment: CDR1 GTSNPN and CDR2 SVGIG (reference sequence). The CDR3 is made up of 14 amino acids. The CDR3 nucleotides are TGTGCCTGGGGAATGGGACTTGACAATTCACCCCTCCACTTT. The encoded protein is CAWGMGLDNSPLHF.

The CDR3 DNA is TGTGCCAGCTTTGGGGGCCTTGGGGAGACCCAGTACTTC. This encodes CASFGGLGETQYF. This sequence joins TRBV2 and TRBJ2-5, with D possibly TRBD1 on 6 matching bases. The CDR3 is 13 residues long. The V gene lost 8 bases and the J gene lost 5 bases, with 15 bases spanning the gap. Germline V gene data show CDR1 as SNHLY and CDR2 as FYNNEI.

V usage is TRBV4-1 and J usage is TRBJ1-5; D ambiguous. Trimming took 4 bases from V and 1 from J, leaving 8 bases between them. Germline CDR1 is MGHRA and CDR2 is YSYEKL. The CDR3 length is 14 residues. The CDR3 spells CASSRGVSNQPQHF. The CDR3 DNA sequence: TGCGCCAGCAGCCGAGGAGTCAGCAATCAGCCCCAGCATTTT.

The chain carries TRBV5-1 and TRBJ2-1; TRBD1 matches at 7 bases. V shed 0 bases and J 5 bases; nucleotides not matched to a gene: 8. This CDR3 has 16 residues. Per the germline V gene, CDR1 is SGHRS and CDR2 is YFSETQ. CDR3 DNA sequence: TGCGCCAGCAGCTTGGAGGGGGCGTATTATAACAATGAGCAGTTCTTC. Translation gives CASSLEGAYYNNEQFF. Based on the CDR3 plus reference TRBV5-1 and TRBJ2-1, the full variable domain is KAGVTQTPRYLIKTRGQQVTLSCSPISGHRSVSWYQQTPGQGLQFLFEYFSETQRNKGNFPGRFSGRQFSNSRSEMNVSTLELGDSALYLCASSLEGAYYNNEQFFGPGTRLTVL.

The chain has TRBV5-1 and TRBJ2-1; 11 bases align to TRBD2. Germline V lookup: CDR1 SGHRS, CDR2 YFSETQ. The CDR3 runs to 17 residues. V was pared by 4 bases and J by 3 bases, with 9 bases of the junction left unmatched. DNA for the CDR3: TGCGCCAGCAGCGGGGGGGTAACTAGCGGGAGCTACAATGAGCAGTTCTTC. Protein: CASSGGVTSGSYNEQFF.

Remarks on this clone: Other DNA sequences in the sample encode the same CDR3. The V and J genes are TRBV6-5 and TRBJ1-5, with 9 bases lining up with TRBD1. The CDR3 has 14 amino acids. Germline V gene data show CDR1 as MNHEY and CDR2 as SVGAGI. The ends lost 0 bases at V and 6 bases at J; junction bases unmatched: 0. CDR3 coding DNA: TGTGCCAGCAGTTACTCGACAGGGGGTCAGCCCCAGCATTTT. It codes for CASSYSTGGQPQHF.

V gene TRBV9 combines with J gene TRBJ2-1; 8 bases align to TRBD2. CDR1 is SGDLS and CDR2 is YYNGEE in the germline V gene. The CDR3 length is 15 residues. V was clipped by 3 bases and J by 1 base; unmatched bases: 3. CDR3 nucleotide sequence: TGTGCCAGCAGCGAAACTAGCGGATCCTACAATGAGCAGTTCTTC. Its translation: CASSETSGSYNEQFF.

This rearrangement joins TRBV7-9 to TRBJ1-2, with D unclear. Germline V gene data show CDR1 as SEHNR and CDR2 as FQNEAQ (reference sequence). The CDR3 is 15 residues long. V gave up 3 bases and J gave up 4 bases, with 15 bases separating them. The CDR3 sequence is CASSFSAESRYGYTF. In nucleotides, the CDR3 is TGTGCCAGCAGCTTCTCCGCCGAGTCCCGCTATGGCTACACCTTC.

The chain recombines TRBV6-6 with TRBJ2-7; D gene uncertain. CDR1 and CDR2 from the germline V gene are MNHNY and SVGAGI (reference sequence). The germline V and J ends were trimmed by 5 bases and 3 bases, with 5 bases remaining between them. The CDR3 spans 11 residues. CDR3 DNA: TGTGCCAGCAGTAACAGCTACGAGCAGTACTTC. Translation: CASSNSYEQYF.